This T cell receptor beta chain was identified during a study of T-cell memory formation after mild COVID-19. From the 5' RACE reads, TCRdb called clonotypes with MiXCR, one entry per CDR3 protein. The table lists roughly 43,000 distinct CDR3 sequences, roughly 9.8% of them singletons. V lost 4 bases to trimming and J lost 6 bases, with 11 bases between them. CDR1 is SGHKS and CDR2 is YYEKEE in the germline V gene (reference sequence). The CDR3 is 13 residues long. The chain has TRBV5-5 and TRBJ2-1; no definite D call. Material for sequencing was PBMCs or a T cell subset sorted from them (not recorded which). This clonotype originated in an adult woman who had mild COVID-19 (a few samples of this study predate the infection). Cell type and time point are not known. In DNA form, the CDR3 reads TGTGCCAGCAGCCCCCCTTGGAGCAATGAGCAGTTCTTC. Encoded protein: CASSPPWSNEQFF.